This T cell receptor beta chain was retrieved from a study of identical twins. Each CDR3 protein gets one entry after TCRdb re-called the 5' RACE reads with MiXCR. The sample consists of hundreds of thousands of distinct CDR3 sequences, roughly 26% of them appearing once. Germline V gives CDR1 MNHEY, CDR2 SVGAGI. V lost 2 bases and J 7 bases, leaving 17 bases between the germline ends. There are 15 residues in the CDR3. The sample also formed part of further work on T cells expressing NK-cell markers.

The sequencing sample was made of CD4+ T cells sorted from blood. V usage is TRBV6-5 and J usage is TRBJ1-2, with a tentative D call TRBD1 (5 bases). This sequence originates from a woman younger than 30 in good health. In DNA, the CDR3 is TGTGCCAGCAGTTACGGGGCCAGTACAATGGCTGGCTACACCTTC. Translating gives CASSYGASTMAGYTF.